Reported below is one T cell receptor (beta chain). TCRdb's copy holds only in-frame clones and misses some; the assay was immunoSEQ multiplex PCR. The data contain over 200,000 clones, 75% to 90% of them seen just once; the ten biggest clones take up around 27%. The data belong to a study of blood T cell repertoires in COVID-19. Looking at the study overall: Material from acute and convalescent COVID-19 was sourced from the United States, Italy and Spain. The cDNA or gDNA used as material had been derived from T cells, B-cell-depleted T cells, or PBMCs.

The CDR3 sequence is 17 residues long. Trimming cost V 1 base and J 1 base, with 14 bases left between them. The germline CDR1 and CDR2 sequences are SGHTA and FQGTGA. What was sequenced was peripheral blood. This rearrangement joins TRBV7-3 to TRBJ1-3; D is perhaps TRBD1 (5 bases). The TCR was taken from a middle-aged man with acute or convalescent COVID-19. The CDR3 nucleotides are TGTGCCAGCAGCTTAAGCGCCGGGGGGACGTCTGGAAACACCATATATTTT. Its translation is CASSLSAGGTSGNTIYF.